Below, 20 T cell receptor beta chains from the same sample are listed, as sequenced in a study of cytomegalovirus exposure and HLA in healthy donors. The table came from immunoSEQ multiplex PCR; TCRdb's copy has only in-frame clones and leaves some out. The table includes 71,000 or so clones, about 95% detected once. Input material: PBMCs. These TCRs come from a woman aged 18 to 35 in good health and CMV-seronegative.

In the case of this clone: This CDR3 is also generated by other DNA sequences in the sample. V is TRBV4-2 and J is TRBJ2-2, with TRBD2 matching over 8 bases. V was clipped by 0 bases and J by 6 bases; unmatched bases: 3. CDR1 LGHNA and CDR2 YNFKEQ come from the germline V gene. The CDR3 is made up of 15 amino acids. The CDR3 DNA sequence: TGTGCCAGCAGCCAAGATTCCGGGGGGGCCGGGGAGCTGTTTTTT. It yields the protein CASSQDSGGAGELFF.

This chain uses TRBV28 with TRBJ1-2, with 12 bases lining up with TRBD1. The CDR3 consists of 17 residues. V shed 6 bases and J 0 bases; nucleotides not matched to a gene: 8. The V gene's germline CDR1 is MDHEN and CDR2 SYDVKM. CDR3 loop: CASSFPGQGAANYGYTF. The CDR3 coding sequence is TGTGCCAGCAGCTTCCCGGGACAGGGGGCGGCTAACTATGGCTACACCTTC.

The V and J genes are TRBV6-1 and TRBJ2-1; 7 bases are a match to TRBD2. This CDR3 region has 16 residues. V shed 0 bases and J 8 bases; nucleotides not matched to a gene: 10. CDR1 is MNHNS and CDR2 is SASEGT in the germline V gene. CDR3 DNA: TGTGCCAGCAGTGAAGCAATCGGGCAGGGAGGGGATGAGCAGTTCTTC. It translates to CASSEAIGQGGDEQFF.

V usage is TRBV9 and J usage is TRBJ2-1, with 11 positions matching TRBD2. Germline values: CDR1 SGDLS, CDR2 YYNGEE. CDR3 length equals 15 residues. V trimming: 5 bases; J trimming: 9 bases; junction bases outside the gene matches: 10. The CDR3 DNA sequence: TGTGCCAGCAGTCTTAGCGGGGGGGCCGGGTTTGAGCAGTTCTTC. Translating it yields CASSLSGGAGFEQFF. The entire variable domain, with the rest obtained from reference TRBV9 and TRBJ2-1, is as follows: DSGVTQTPKHLITATGQRVTLRCSPRSGDLSVYWYQQSLDQGLQFLIQYYNGEERAKGNILERFSAQQFPDLHSELNLSSLELGDSALYFCASSLSGGAGFEQFFGPGTRLTVL.

CDR3 bases: TGTGCAAGTCGCTGTCGTCTTCCCCCCTGCAATGAGCAGTTCTTC. Translated, it gives CASRCRLPPCNEQFF. The chain links TRBV12-2 to TRBJ2-1; the D segment call TRBD2 is taken from the table without a DNA check. TRBV12-2 counts as a pseudogene. CDR3 length equals 15 residues.

The chain carries TRBV25-1 and TRBJ2-3, with 7 positions matching TRBD2. The V and J ends lost 2 bases and 1 base, in that order; junction bases with no gene match: 6. Germline V gene lookup returns CDR1 MGHDK and CDR2 SYGVNS. This CDR3 region has 16 residues. The DNA of the CDR3 is TGTGCCAGCAGTGAAGGGAGGGTTCTCGGCACAGATACGCAGTATTTT. This translates into CASSEGRVLGTDTQYF.

The chain uses TRBV4-3 and TRBJ2-1; 16 nucleotides line up with TRBD2. CDR1 is LGHNA and CDR2 is YSLEER in the germline V gene. Losses at the gene ends were 0 bases for V and 9 bases for J; bases not matched to a gene: 5. There are 17 residues in the CDR3. The CDR3 region is CASSQEGTSGGGSEQFF. DNA for the CDR3: TGCGCCAGCAGCCAAGAAGGGACTAGCGGGGGGGGTAGTGAGCAGTTCTTC.

The chain recombines TRBV7-9 with TRBJ1-1; D might be TRBD1 (6 bases). The CDR3 extends over 14 amino acids. The germline V gene has CDR1 SEHNR and CDR2 FQNEAQ (reference sequence). V was clipped by 3 bases and J by 1 base, with 9 bases between them. The CDR3 loop reads CASSFGGPNTEAFF. The CDR3 DNA reads as TGTGCCAGCAGCTTTGGGGGCCCGAACACTGAAGCTTTCTTT.

The chain employs TRBV29-1 and TRBJ1-2; TRBD1 might be the D (6 bases). The CDR3 is 12 residues long. Germline CDR1 and CDR2: SQVTM and ANQGSEA. V gave up 6 bases and J gave up 8 bases, with 16 bases separating them. CDR3 loop: CSVPGTPGGYTF. CDR3 nucleotides: TGCAGCGTCCCCGGGACACCAGGAGGCTACACCTTC.

CDR3 protein: CASRDPGTALSYEQYF. The CDR3 DNA sequence: TGTGCCAGCCGGGATCCCGGGACAGCACTTTCCTACGAGCAGTACTTC. The rearrangement links TRBV2 to TRBJ2-7, with TRBD1 matching 7 bases. Germline lookup yields CDR1 SNHLY and CDR2 FYNNEI. The CDR3 loop spans 16 amino acids. Trimming at V came to 8 bases and at J to 1 base, leaving 14 bases not matched to a gene. Filled out from reference TRBV2 and TRBJ2-7, the complete variable domain reads EPEVTQTPSHQVTQMGQEVILRCVPISNHLYFYWYRQILGQKVEFLVSFYNNEISEKSEIFDDQFSVERPDGSNFTLKIRSTKLEDSAMYFCASRDPGTALSYEQYFGPGTRLTVT.

The gene calls are TRBV30 and TRBJ2-7; 8 bases fit TRBD1. V dropped 4 bases and J dropped 3; count of bases not matched to a gene: 2. CDR1 and CDR2 from the germline V gene are GTSNPN and SVGIG (reference sequence). This CDR3 spans 12 amino acids. CDR3 loop: CAWNDRGYEQYF. Here the CDR3 DNA reads TGTGCCTGGAACGACAGGGGCTACGAGCAGTACTTC.

The chain carries TRBV5-8 and TRBJ2-1; TRBD1 might be the D (5 bases). Between the trimmed V and J ends, which lost 4 bases and 3 bases, there was a span of 8 bases. Germline-derived CDR1 and CDR2 are SGHTS and YDEGEE. The CDR3 contains 13 residues. The DNA for the CDR3 is TGTGCCAGCAGCGTAGACAGCTACAATGAGCAGTTCTTC. Translating gives CASSVDSYNEQFF.

This chain joins TRBV28 and TRBJ2-1; 7 nucleotides line up with TRBD1. The CDR3 spans 13 residues. Germline V gives CDR1 MDHEN, CDR2 SYDVKM. With 5 bases clipped from V and 9 bases from J, the junction kept 7 bases outside the gene matches. This chain's CDR3 is CASSPPTGFEQFF. CDR3 nucleotides: TGTGCCAGCAGTCCACCGACAGGGTTTGAGCAGTTCTTC.

This clone was picked up one time. V and J are TRBV19 and TRBJ2-2; 7 nucleotides agree with TRBD2. Germline-derived CDR1 and CDR2 are LNHDA and SQIVND (reference sequence). The junction had 6 bases not matched to a gene; V was cut back by 5 bases and J by 3 bases. The CDR3 consists of 15 residues. In DNA form, the CDR3 reads TGTGCCAGTAGTTCCCTAGCGGACGACACCGGGGAGCTGTTTTTT. It specifies CASSSLADDTGELFF.

The genes are TRBV6-5 and TRBJ2-2, with 10 bases fitting TRBD2. Unmatched junction bases numbered 1, after V lost 2 bases and J lost 1 base. This CDR3 has 16 residues. Germline CDR1 MNHEY, CDR2 SVGAGI. The CDR3 loop reads CASSYSGGVNTGELFF. The CDR3 nucleotides are TGTGCCAGCAGTTACAGCGGGGGGGTGAACACCGGGGAGCTGTTTTTT.

The rearrangement links TRBV5-1 to TRBJ1-1; 7 bases align to TRBD1. The CDR3 is 15 amino acids. Germline V CDR1 and CDR2: SGHRS, YFSETQ. V lost 5 bases and J lost 1; bases outside the gene matches: 8. The CDR3 loop reads CASRAPGTENTEAFF. CDR3 coding DNA: TGCGCCAGCAGAGCGCCCGGGACAGAGAACACTGAAGCTTTCTTT.

The chain links TRBV4-2 to TRBJ2-2; D call uncertain. The CDR3 consists of 15 residues. Per the germline V gene, CDR1 is LGHNA and CDR2 is YNFKEQ. V dropped 1 base and J dropped 3 bases, with 9 bases sitting between them. The CDR3 sequence: CASSQVMADTGELFF. The CDR3 DNA follows: TGTGCCAGCAGCCAAGTAATGGCGGACACCGGGGAGCTGTTTTTT.

The genes are TRBV18 and TRBJ1-2; 8 nucleotides align to TRBD1. This CDR3 region has 14 residues. V shed 0 bases and J 11 bases; nucleotides not matched to a gene: 8. Per the germline V gene, CDR1 is KGHSH and CDR2 is LQKENI. The CDR3 protein is CASSPPDRVVGYTF. The CDR3 nucleotides are TGTGCCAGCTCACCACCGGACAGGGTCGTAGGTTACACCTTC.

The chain couples TRBV7-3 to TRBJ1-2; D ambiguous. This CDR3 has 17 amino acids. V shed 0 bases and J shed 3 bases, with 17 bases lying between them. Looked up from germline, CDR1 is SGHTA and CDR2 is FQGTGA. The CDR3 nucleotides are TGTGCCAGCAGCTTAACAGGCATGGCAGGCTTCGACTATGGCTACACCTTC. Residues: CASSLTGMAGFDYGYTF.

The rearrangement joins TRBV6-5 to TRBJ1-2, with a possible D match to TRBD1 (5 bases). V lost 2 bases to trimming and J lost 1 base, with 8 bases between them. This CDR3 contains 14 residues. Germline V gives CDR1 MNHEY, CDR2 SVGAGI. The CDR3: CASSYIQGNYGYTF. Here the CDR3 DNA reads TGTGCCAGCAGTTACATCCAGGGTAACTATGGCTACACCTTC.